The 10 T cell receptor beta chains in this list originate from one sample, sequenced in a study of blood T cell repertoires in COVID-19. Assay used: immunoSEQ multiplex PCR; TCRdb lists only in-frame clones, some missing. The repertoire holds about 46,000 clones, with approximately 85% as singletons. Sequenced material: peripheral blood. These receptors were obtained from a man in his 60s with acute or convalescent COVID-19.

The chain recombines TRBV28 with TRBJ1-1, with a possible D match to TRBD1 (5 bases). Germline CDR1 MDHEN, CDR2 SYDVKM. V was clipped by 3 bases and J by 7 bases, with 18 bases between them. The CDR3 runs 15 residues. The CDR3 DNA reads TGTGCCAGCAGTTTGTGGACGGGTCAGGGTGGTGAAGCTTTCTTT. This gives the protein CASSLWTGQGGEAFF.

This clone was seen more than once but under ten times. The rearrangement links TRBV27 to TRBJ2-7, with 7 bases identical to TRBD2. Germline V gene data show CDR1 as MNHEY and CDR2 as SMNVEV (reference sequence). The CDR3 length is 15 residues. The ends lost 1 base at V and 5 bases at J; junction bases unmatched: 8. The CDR3 bases are TGTGCCAGCAGTTTATGGGCAGGGACTATCCACGAGCAGTACTTC. Translating it yields CASSLWAGTIHEQYF.

The chain joins TRBV11-2 to TRBJ1-4; D is unclear. CDR1 is SGHAT and CDR2 is FQNNGV in the germline V gene. CDR3 length equals 13 residues. The germline V and J ends were trimmed by 4 bases and 7 bases, with 10 bases remaining between them. CDR3 residues: CASSSRLAEKLFF. The DNA of the CDR3 is TGTGCCAGCAGCTCGCGACTGGCTGAAAAACTGTTTTTT.

The chain joins TRBV3-1 (or the pseudogene TRBV3-2) to TRBJ2-7; tentatively, D is TRBD1 (5 bases). CDR3 length equals 15 residues. The germline V gene has CDR1 LGHDT and CDR2 YNNKEL (reference sequence). The V gene lost 7 bases and the J gene lost 2 bases, with 18 bases spanning the gap. CDR3 loop: CASTKGRGVTYEQYF. In nucleotides, the CDR3 is TGTGCCAGCACCAAGGGAAGGGGCGTCACCTACGAGCAGTACTTC.

The V and J genes are TRBV2 and TRBJ2-3, with unresolved D. Trimming took 6 bases from V and 0 from J, leaving 7 bases between them. The CDR3 spans 13 residues. CDR1 SNHLY and CDR2 FYNNEI come from the germline V gene. CDR3 sequence (DNA): TGTGCCAGCAGGGGCTCCAGCACAGATACGCAGTATTTT. Residues: CASRGSSTDTQYF.

By its share, this clone is medium-sized (0.01 to 0.1%). This chain links TRBV5-1 with TRBJ1-1, with D perhaps TRBD1 (5 bases). CDR1 is SGHRS and CDR2 is YFSETQ in the germline V gene. Trimming removed 4 bases from V and 4 bases from J, with 11 bases in between. There are 13 residues in the CDR3. In DNA, the CDR3 is TGCGCCAGCAGCCCCGTAGACAGCACTGAAGCTTTCTTT. This translates into CASSPVDSTEAFF.

The chain links TRBV7-3 to TRBJ2-6; no reliable D call. Trimming took 1 base from V and 4 from J, leaving 8 bases between them. There are 15 residues in the CDR3. Germline values: CDR1 SGHTA, CDR2 FQGTGA. The CDR3 DNA reads as TGTGCCAGCAGCTTAAACCCTGGCGGGGCCAACGTCCTGACTTTC. Its protein is CASSLNPGGANVLTF.

V and J are TRBV6-2 or TRBV6-3 and TRBJ1-5; 7 nucleotides line up with TRBD1. This CDR3 is built from 15 residues. CDR1 MNHEY and CDR2 SVGEGT come from the germline V gene. V dropped 6 bases and J dropped 3; count of bases not matched to a gene: 8. The CDR3 coding sequence is TGTGCCAGCAGCCCCGGGACAGCCGACAATCAGCCCCAGCATTTT. Amino acid sequence: CASSPGTADNQPQHF.

V is TRBV3-1 (or the pseudogene TRBV3-2) and J is TRBJ1-1, with D perhaps TRBD1 (6 bases). V lost 3 bases and J lost 1, with 12 bases in between. The CDR3 length is 15 residues. CDR1 is LGHDT, CDR2 YNNKEL, per germline (reference sequence). For the CDR3, the DNA is TGTGCCAGCAGCCATAGAGGCAGGGGGAACACTGAAGCTTTCTTT. Amino acid sequence: CASSHRGRGNTEAFF.

The chain links TRBV28 to TRBJ1-1, with D perhaps matching TRBD1 (5 bases). The CDR3 length is 15 residues. Germline CDR1 MDHEN, CDR2 SYDVKM. The germline V and J ends were trimmed by 3 bases and 4 bases, with 15 bases remaining between them. The CDR3 nucleotides read TGTGCCAGCAGTTTGAGGAACCAGGGCATCACTGAAGCTTTCTTT. Translation gives CASSLRNQGITEAFF. Complete variable domain (other parts from reference TRBV28 and TRBJ1-1): DVKVTQSSRYLVKRTGEKVFLECVQDMDHENMFWYRQDPGLGLRLIYFSYDVKMKEKGDIPEGYSVSREKKERFSLILESASTNQTSMYLCASSLRNQGITEAFFGQGTRLTVV.